A selection of T cell receptor beta chains follows, all from one sample in a study of T-cell memory formation after mild COVID-19. TCRdb re-derived calls from the 5' RACE reads in MiXCR, one entry per CDR3 protein. The data contain 300,000 to 350,000 distinct CDR3 sequences, approximately 14% of them seen just once; the ten biggest clones take up 22%. The sequenced material came from PBMCs or a T cell subset sorted from them (not recorded which). The receptors derive from a man aged 18 to 30 who had mild COVID-19 (a few samples of this study predate the infection). Cell type and time point are not known. CDR3s include the opening cysteine and the closing phenylalanine or tryptophan. The D gene is left open where the match is weak. Clone sizes are given selectively: once, few, many, or a class where the clone is expanded.

j_call clone_size v_call d_call cdr3_nt cdr3_aa
TRBJ2-7 many TRBV12-3/TRBV12-4 . TGTGCCAGCAGTCTTACCGGGAGCTCCTACGAGCAGTACTTC CASSLTGSSYEQYF
TRBJ2-1 many TRBV3-1 . TGTGCCAGCAGCGAAGGAATGGCAGGGAGGTTGCATGAGCAGTTCTTC CASSEGMAGRLHEQFF
TRBJ1-4 few TRBV5-1 . TGCGCCAGCAGCTTTGGCAGACGCCATGAAAAACTGTTTTTT CASSFGRRHEKLFF
TRBJ2-1 few TRBV10-3 TRBD2 TGTGCCATCAGTGAGAGGGCTAGCGGGCCGAATGAGCAGTTCTTC CAISERASGPNEQFF
TRBJ2-1 many TRBV4-1 TRBD1 TGCGCCAGCAGCCAAGATTGGGACAGGGGGTTCCACAATGAGCAGTTCTTC CASSQDWDRGFHNEQFF
TRBJ2-1 . TRBV29-1 TRBD1 TGCAGCGTTGCGGGGACAGGGGGCCGTGAGCAGTTCTTC CSVAGTGGREQFF
TRBJ2-7 few TRBV30 TRBD2 TGTGCCTGGACCCCGGGGGGGGGCCTCTACGAGCAGTACTTC CAWTPGGGLYEQYF
TRBJ1-1 . TRBV19 . TGTGCCAGTAGTCATGGGGCTTTCTTT CASSHGAFF
TRBJ1-4 . TRBV7-2 . TGTGCCAGCAGCCAGGACAGCGGTCGGGGAAAACTGTTTTTT CASSQDSGRGKLFF
TRBJ2-2 . TRBV28 . TGTGCCAGCACTACAACAGGGCTCGCGAACACCGGGGAGCTGTTTTTT CASTTTGLANTGELFF
TRBJ2-3 . TRBV11-3 TRBD2 TGTGCCAGCAGCTTAGGCGGGGGGGTAGATACGCAGTATTTT CASSLGGGVDTQYF
TRBJ1-1 few TRBV7-2 . TGTGCCAGCAGGACGAGAGGCGGTTCCATGAACACTGAAGCTTTCTTT CASRTRGGSMNTEAFF
TRBJ2-5 many TRBV5-1 . TGCGCCAGCAGCTTTGGGTTGCAGCAAGGGTTTGAGACCCAGTACTTC CASSFGLQQGFETQYF
TRBJ1-3 many TRBV29-1 . TGCAGCGTTGTCGGCCTAGAGGACCTCTCTGGAAACACCATATATTTT CSVVGLEDLSGNTIYF
TRBJ1-5 few TRBV6-5 . TGTGCCAGCGGGTTCTCCAACAGCGATCAGCCCCAGCATTTT CASGFSNSDQPQHF
TRBJ2-1 many TRBV12-3/TRBV12-4 . TGTGCCAGCAGTTTAGCGGTGGTTGAGCAGTTCTTC CASSLAVVEQFF
TRBJ2-7 few TRBV6-4 TRBD1 TGTGCCAGAATCGACAGGGGAAGCTCCTACGAGCAGTACTTC CARIDRGSSYEQYF
TRBJ2-3 . TRBV10-3 TRBD2 TGTGCCATCAGTGAGGTACCTAGCGGGGGCCGCACAGATACGCAGTATTTT CAISEVPSGGRTDTQYF
TRBJ2-7 . TRBV4-3 TRBD1 TGCGCCAGCAGCCAAGAAGGCCGGGACAGGGCTGCCGAGCAGTACTTC CASSQEGRDRAAEQYF
TRBJ2-5 few TRBV28 . TGTGCCAGCAGTTCCCCTTTGGACCAGTACTTC CASSSPLDQYF
TRBJ1-5 . TRBV7-2 . TGTGCCAGCAGCTTAGTGAGGGGGTTTGGGCAGCCCCAGCATTTT CASSLVRGFGQPQHF
TRBJ1-5 many TRBV20-1 . TGCAGTGCTATAAAGGGGCTCCAGCCCCAGCATTTT CSAIKGLQPQHF
TRBJ2-3 few TRBV6-4 TRBD2 TGTGCCAGCAGTTCAGGACTAGCGGGGTCAGATACGCAGTATTTT CASSSGLAGSDTQYF
TRBJ1-2 . TRBV5-1 TRBD1 TGCGCCAGCAGCTTAAGCGGGACAGGGGAATTTGGCTACACCTTC CASSLSGTGEFGYTF
TRBJ2-2 . TRBV7-8 . TGTGCCAGCAGGTCGGGCAGGGAGGCCGGGGAGCTGTTTTTT CASRSGREAGELFF
TRBJ2-3 . TRBV5-1 . TGCGCCAGCAGCTTGGGCAGGGAGATTGGAGCAGATACGCAGTATTTT CASSLGREIGADTQYF
TRBJ2-1 few TRBV10-3 TRBD2 TGTGCCATCAGTGAAGGGACTAGCGGCGCCAATGAGCAGTTCTTC CAISEGTSGANEQFF
TRBJ1-2 few TRBV27 . TGTGCCAGCAGTTGGGGGCCACGTCGAGGCTACACCTTC CASSWGPRRGYTF
TRBJ2-3 . TRBV7-2 . TGTGCCAGCAGCGCACGCTTGGGGAGAACAGATACGCAGTATTTT CASSARLGRTDTQYF
TRBJ2-3 many TRBV4-1 . TGCGCCAGCAGCCAAGTCGGCTCAGATACGCAGTATTTT CASSQVGSDTQYF
TRBJ1-3 few TRBV4-1 TRBD1 TGCGCCAGCAGCCAACCCAAGGGGGACAGTAGCTCTGGAAACACCATATATTTT CASSQPKGDSSSGNTIYF
TRBJ1-2 . TRBV6-6 . TGTGCCAGCAGTTACGAAGGGGGAGAGTATGGCTACACCTTC CASSYEGGEYGYTF
TRBJ2-1 few TRBV7-9 . TGTGCCAGCAGCCTCATCCCCGGGACGCCCTACAATGAGCAGTTCTTC CASSLIPGTPYNEQFF
TRBJ1-2 . TRBV7-8 . TGTGCCAGCAGCCCAGGACAGCCAACGACTAATGGCTACACCTTC CASSPGQPTTNGYTF
TRBJ1-5 few TRBV6-2/TRBV6-3 . TGTGCCAGCAGTTACTCTTCTAATCCTGGTCAGCCCCAGCATTTT CASSYSSNPGQPQHF
TRBJ2-5 . TRBV3-1 . TGTGCCAGCAGCCTACAGGGTTCGGGGACCCAGTACTTC CASSLQGSGTQYF
TRBJ1-1 . TRBV3-1 TRBD1 TGTGCCAGCAGCCAAGGGGAGGACAGGGGAAACACTGAAGCTTTCTTT CASSQGEDRGNTEAFF
TRBJ2-5 . TRBV20-1 TRBD1 TGCAGTGCTAGAGACGACAGGGGCGAGACCCAGTACTTC CSARDDRGETQYF
TRBJ2-5 . TRBV7-9 TRBD2 TGTGCCAGCAGCTTAGTGCTAGCGGGGCTTGGTAAGGAGACCCAGTACTTC CASSLVLAGLGKETQYF
TRBJ1-1 many TRBV28 . TGTGCCAGCAGTTTGAACCTGAACACTGAAGCTTTCTTT CASSLNLNTEAFF
TRBJ2-1 few TRBV20-1 TRBD2 TGCAGTGCTCGAGGACTAGCGGGGGCCAATGAGCAGTTCTTC CSARGLAGANEQFF
TRBJ1-4 few TRBV6-6 . TGTGCCAGCAGCAGCAGAGTTGCAACTAATGAAAAACTGTTTTTT CASSSRVATNEKLFF
TRBJ2-2 . TRBV10-3 . TGTGCCATCAGTACCCAGACTAGCACCGGGGAGCTGTTTTTT CAISTQTSTGELFF
TRBJ2-3 few TRBV6-2/TRBV6-3 . TGTGCCAGCAGGTCCGGTAAAAAGGGCGCAGATACGCAGTATTTT CASRSGKKGADTQYF
TRBJ2-1 . TRBV10-3 . TGTGCCACACAGTTCCGCGATGAGCAGTTCTTC CATQFRDEQFF
TRBJ2-5 few TRBV13 TRBD1 TGTGCCAGCAGCAGACGGGACAGGCAAGAGACCCAGTACTTC CASSRRDRQETQYF
TRBJ2-2 . TRBV12-5 TRBD1 TGTGCTAGTGGTTTTCCAGGGGGCGCATACACCGGGGAGCTGTTTTTT CASGFPGGAYTGELFF
TRBJ2-3 . TRBV30 . TGTGCCTGGAGTTTGCGCACAGATACGCAGTATTTT CAWSLRTDTQYF
TRBJ1-1 few TRBV7-2 . TGTGCCAGCAGCTTAGGCCCGAGGGCGGGGGAGACTGAAGCTTTCTTT CASSLGPRAGETEAFF
TRBJ1-4 few TRBV5-1 . TGCGCCAGCAGCTTGGAACCGCTCTCCCATGAAAAACTGTTTTTT CASSLEPLSHEKLFF
TRBJ1-1 once TRBV19 . TGTGCCAGTGGACAGCCGAACACTGAAGCTTTCTTT CASGQPNTEAFF
TRBJ1-1 . TRBV6-7 TRBD1 TGTGCCAGCAGTTACACACAGGGGTCCACTGAAGCTTTCTTT CASSYTQGSTEAFF
TRBJ1-2 few TRBV5-1 . TGCGCCAGCAGCTTGGAAGATCCCACTAACTATGGCTACACCTTC CASSLEDPTNYGYTF
TRBJ2-3 . TRBV7-2 . TGTGCCAGCAGCTTAGTGCCCTCAGGGCTGCAGACAGATACGCAGTATTTT CASSLVPSGLQTDTQYF
TRBJ1-3 once TRBV7-9 TRBD1 TGTGCCAGCAGCTTCCAGAGGGACAGGGTGGGCTCTGGAAACACCATATATTTT CASSFQRDRVGSGNTIYF